A selection of T cell receptor beta chains follows, all from one sample in a study of regulatory T cells in long-lasting Graves disease. TCRdb itself ran the multiplex PCR reads through MiXCR, one entry per CDR3 protein. The sample includes under 400,000 distinct CDR3 sequences, over 15% seen only once; the top ten take about 32%. This sample was shared with a second study, whose subject was T cells in Graves' hyperthyroidism and ophthalmopathy.

The specimen comprised peripheral blood mononuclear cells (PBMCs), sampled at new diagnosis, from a patient treated with antithyroid drugs. The source of these receptors is a middle-aged man with Graves disease. CDR3s include the opening cysteine and the closing phenylalanine or tryptophan. Each record gives: V gene, clone size, J gene, D gene, CDR3 DNA, CDR3 protein. The D gene is left open where the match is weak. A clone size is listed for some rows: how often the clone was seen (once, few, many), or a class if it is expanded.

V: TRBV6-2/TRBV6-3
size: -
J: TRBJ2-4
D: TRBD2
DNA: TGTGCCAGCAGCCGACTAGCGGGGGATAGGGCCAAAAACATTCAGTACTTC
CDR3: CASSRLAGDRAKNIQYF

V: TRBV2
size: few
J: TRBJ1-2
D: TRBD1
DNA: TGTGCCAGCTGCCGGGACAGGGTCTTCTATGGCTACACCTTC
CDR3: CASCRDRVFYGYTF

V: TRBV5-5
size: few
J: TRBJ1-1
D: -
DNA: TGTGCCAGCAGCCCCGTCCCCAGGGGAGGACGTACTGAAGCTTTCTTT
CDR3: CASSPVPRGGRTEAFF

V: TRBV30
size: many
J: TRBJ1-5
D: -
DNA: TGTGCCTGGAGTCGTTCGGGTGATCAGCCCCAGCATTTT
CDR3: CAWSRSGDQPQHF

V: TRBV6-2/TRBV6-3
size: few
J: TRBJ2-1
D: -
DNA: TGTGCCAGCAGTTACTCGAGGGGGGGCCGGTACAATGAGCAGTTCTTC
CDR3: CASSYSRGGRYNEQFF

V: TRBV16
size: -
J: TRBJ2-7
D: TRBD1
DNA: TGTGCCAGCAGCCAAAGACAGGGGGCCCCCGGCGAGCAGTACTTC
CDR3: CASSQRQGAPGEQYF

V: TRBV18
size: few
J: TRBJ2-7
D: TRBD1
DNA: TGTGCCAGCTCACTTTACGTGACAGGGGGCAGCTACGAGCAGTACTTC
CDR3: CASSLYVTGGSYEQYF

V: TRBV6-2/TRBV6-3
size: few
J: TRBJ1-2
D: -
DNA: TGTGCCAGCAGTGGGGTTGGCTACACCTTC
CDR3: CASSGVGYTF

V: TRBV28
size: many
J: TRBJ2-1
D: TRBD2
DNA: TGTGCCAGCAGTTTTCTAGCGGGGCTATACAATGAGCAGTTCTTC
CDR3: CASSFLAGLYNEQFF

V: TRBV27
size: few
J: TRBJ2-7
D: -
DNA: TGTGCCAGCAGTTCCGCCAGAGGTTACGAGCAGTACTTC
CDR3: CASSSARGYEQYF

V: TRBV6-1
size: many
J: TRBJ2-5
D: TRBD1
DNA: TGTGCCAGCAGCCGGGACAGACAAGAGACCCAGTACTTC
CDR3: CASSRDRQETQYF

V: TRBV5-1
size: -
J: TRBJ1-4
D: -
DNA: TGCGCCAGCAGGACACAATCAACTAATGAAAAACTGTTTTTT
CDR3: CASRTQSTNEKLFF

V: TRBV20-1
size: many
J: TRBJ2-3
D: -
DNA: TGCAGTGCTACTTGGGCCGGGGGTGGCGTTCAGGATACGCAGTATTTT
CDR3: CSATWAGGGVQDTQYF

V: TRBV6-5
size: many
J: TRBJ1-1
D: -
DNA: TGTGCCAGCAGTTACTCACCTCGGGGAGTCGGCACTGAAGCTTTCTTT
CDR3: CASSYSPRGVGTEAFF

V: TRBV28
size: many
J: TRBJ2-4
D: -
DNA: TGTGCCAGCAGTTTTGGCGGCGCGACCAAAAACATTCAGTACTTC
CDR3: CASSFGGATKNIQYF

V: TRBV24-1
size: few
J: TRBJ2-7
D: -
DNA: TGTGCCACCAGTCGACAGTGGCTCTCCTACGAGCAGTACTTC
CDR3: CATSRQWLSYEQYF

V: TRBV2
size: many
J: TRBJ2-3
D: -
DNA: TGTGCCAGCAGTGAAGGTCGGACTAGCACAGATACGCAGTATTTT
CDR3: CASSEGRTSTDTQYF

V: TRBV28
size: many
J: TRBJ2-5
D: TRBD2
DNA: TGTGCCAGCAGTCACGGGGGGACCAGCCAAGAGACCCAGTACTTC
CDR3: CASSHGGTSQETQYF

V: TRBV5-5
size: -
J: TRBJ1-5
D: -
DNA: TGTGCCAGCAGCTTGGATGGGGAACAGCCCCAGCATTTT
CDR3: CASSLDGEQPQHF

V: TRBV5-4
size: many
J: TRBJ2-7
D: TRBD2
DNA: TGTGCCAGCAGCCTTTATAGCGGGGGGCCTCTGAACGAGCAGTACTTC
CDR3: CASSLYSGGPLNEQYF

V: TRBV7-9
size: -
J: TRBJ1-1
D: -
DNA: TGTGCCAGCAGCCAATTTCTAGGTGAAGCTTTCTTT
CDR3: CASSQFLGEAFF

V: TRBV9
size: -
J: TRBJ1-2
D: -
DNA: TGTGCCAGCAGCCCACGGGGAAGCTACTATGGCTACACCTTC
CDR3: CASSPRGSYYGYTF